Following are 24 T cell receptor beta chains from one sample sequenced in a study of T-cell reconstitution after alpha-beta-depleted transplantation in children. Unique molecular identifiers were used to barcode this TCRbeta library. TCRdb called the PCR reads again in MiXCR, with one record for every CDR3 protein. Here the sample spans 170,000 or so distinct CDR3 sequences, around 6.8% being singletons. The sample here was PBMCs from the stem cell graft donor, taken from the stem cell graft. Every receptor here comes from a human donor who donated a stem cell graft to a child with Wiskott-Aldrich syndrome.

There are many counts of this clonotype. This chain uses TRBV4-2 with TRBJ2-1; 7 bases line up with TRBD2. The germline CDR1 and CDR2 sequences are LGHNA and YNFKEQ. CDR3 size: 17 residues. After removal of 4 bases from V and 0 bases from J, the junction contained 9 bases not matched to a gene. CDR3 amino acids: CASSPPKRGSSYNEQFF. CDR3 bases: TGTGCCAGCAGCCCTCCGAAGCGCGGGAGCTCCTACAATGAGCAGTTCTTC.

This clonotype appeared many times. The chain recombines TRBV7-2 with TRBJ2-3; D is undetermined. CDR3 length: 11 residues. Germline loops: CDR1 SGHTA, CDR2 FQGNSA. Trimming shortened V by 2 bases and J by 5 bases, and 2 bases separated the two germline ends. The CDR3 region is CASSLLDTQYF. CDR3 nucleotides: TGTGCCAGCAGCTTACTAGATACGCAGTATTTT.

The sample holds many counts of this clonotype. The chain recombines TRBV15 with TRBJ2-7; D uncertain. Germline values: CDR1 LNHNV, CDR2 YYDKDF (reference sequence). This CDR3 spans 14 amino acids. With 0 bases removed from V and 6 bases from J, the gap between germline ends came to 12 bases. The CDR3 nucleotides are TGTGCCACCAGCAGAGAAAGGCGGAACCCCGAGCAGTACTTC. Translation: CATSRERRNPEQYF. Using reference TRBV15 and TRBJ2-7 for the parts outside the CDR3, the full variable domain is DAMVIQNPRYQVTQFGKPVTLSCSQTLNHNVMYWYQQKSSQAPKLLFHYYDKDFNNEADTPDNFQSRRPNTSFCFLDIRSPGLGDTAMYLCATSRERRNPEQYFGPGTRLTVT.

This clonotype has a count of ten or more. This chain joins TRBV11-2 and TRBJ2-3; TRBD2 agrees at 11 bases. Germline CDR1 SGHAT, CDR2 FQNNGV. This CDR3 has 19 residues. Trimming took 5 bases from V and 2 from J; bases not matched to a gene: 15. This CDR3 is CASSLRRLAGGPNTDTQYF. The CDR3 region has the DNA TGTGCCAGCAGCCTTCGCCGGCTAGCGGGAGGCCCAAACACAGATACGCAGTATTTT.

In its sample, this clonotype was seen many times. The chain links TRBV7-8 to TRBJ2-7; TRBD1 agrees at 7 bases. V was clipped by 5 bases and J by 4 bases; unmatched bases: 8. This CDR3 spans 14 amino acids. CDR1 and CDR2 from the germline V gene are SGHVS and FQNEAQ. The CDR3 coding sequence is TGTGCCAGCAGCCTGCAGGGGGTTGGGTACGAGCAGTACTTC. Translation gives CASSLQGVGYEQYF.

Ten or more counts support this clonotype. This sequence joins TRBV4-2 and TRBJ2-2; D remains unclear. The CDR3 length is 13 residues. Germline CDR1 is LGHNA and CDR2 is YNFKEQ. Deletions cut 0 bases from V and 5 bases from J, with 4 bases between. Here the CDR3 DNA reads TGTGCCAGCAGCCAAGAGCTGACCGGGGAGCTGTTTTTT. Translating it yields CASSQELTGELFF.

This clonotype was detected many times. The chain combines TRBV20-1 with TRBJ2-1, with 10 bases identical to TRBD2. Germline lookup yields CDR1 DFQATT and CDR2 SNEGSKA (reference sequence). The trim removed 1 base at V and 4 bases at J, leaving 7 bases unmatched. The CDR3 consists of 16 residues. This CDR3 reads CSARGSPLAGYNEQFF. As DNA, the CDR3 is TGCAGTGCTAGAGGGTCCCCACTAGCGGGATACAATGAGCAGTTCTTC.

This clonotype has at least ten counts. This chain uses TRBV29-1 with TRBJ2-7; 11 bases are a match to TRBD2. Germline loops: CDR1 SQVTM, CDR2 ANQGSEA. V was pared by 5 bases and J by 0 bases, with 6 bases of the junction left unmatched. CDR3 length: 15 amino acids. The CDR3 reads CSVYGTSGSSYEQYF. In DNA, the CDR3 is TGCAGCGTTTACGGGACTAGCGGTAGCTCCTACGAGCAGTACTTC.

This clonotype was seen ten or more times. The rearrangement uses TRBV20-1 and TRBJ2-7; 10 nucleotides align to TRBD1. The J segment lost 5 bases and the V segment lost 0 bases, leaving 7 bases of the junction unmatched. Germline CDR1 reads DFQATT; CDR2 reads SNEGSKA (reference sequence). CDR3 length equals 15 residues. For the CDR3, the DNA is TGCAGTGCTAGAGAATTTCGACAGGGGGCCCACGAGCAGTACTTC. Translation: CSAREFRQGAHEQYF.

This clonotype occurred many times. This sequence joins TRBV7-2 and TRBJ2-7; TRBD2 agrees at 11 bases. The CDR3 has 15 amino acids. Germline assignment: CDR1 SGHTA and CDR2 FQGNSA. V dropped 5 bases and J dropped 6; count of bases not matched to a gene: 9. The CDR3 is CASSLRLAGRLEQYF. The CDR3 DNA reads TGTGCCAGCAGCCTCAGACTAGCGGGACGCCTCGAGCAGTACTTC.

This clonotype was seen ten or more times. The chain has TRBV15 and TRBJ2-1; TRBD1 matches at 9 bases. CDR1 is LNHNV, CDR2 YYDKDF, per germline (reference sequence). The V and J ends lost 4 bases and 7 bases, in that order; junction bases with no gene match: 8. This CDR3 is built from 15 residues. CDR3 in amino acids: CATSMAGQGFNEQFF. CDR3 in DNA: TGTGCCACCAGCATGGCGGGACAGGGTTTTAATGAGCAGTTCTTC.

This clonotype appeared many times. This chain connects TRBV12-3 or TRBV12-4 to TRBJ1-1; D is uncertain. V was cut by 3 bases and J by 4 bases, with 6 bases left in between. The CDR3 spans 12 residues. The CDR3 DNA reads TGTGCCAGCAGTTTTCGGAGCACTGAAGCTTTCTTT. Encoded protein: CASSFRSTEAFF.

In this sample, this clonotype turned up many times. V and J are TRBV5-1 and TRBJ1-1, with D unclear. Trimming shortened V by 1 base and J by 0 bases, and 4 bases separated the two germline ends. The CDR3 runs to 13 residues. CDR1 and CDR2 (germline): SGHRS, YFSETQ. CDR3 sequence reads: CASSLLLNTEAFF. CDR3 nucleotides: TGCGCCAGCAGCTTGTTGCTGAACACTGAAGCTTTCTTT.

The CDR3 protein is CASSESGTSTEAFF. The CDR3 DNA reads TGTGCCAGCAGTGAGAGCGGGACGAGCACTGAAGCTTTCTTT. This chain joins TRBV6-1 and TRBJ1-1; tentatively, D is TRBD1 (5 bases). The CDR3 covers 14 residues. The V and J ends lost 3 bases and 4 bases respectively, with 12 bases between them. Germline assignment: CDR1 MNHNS and CDR2 SASEGT.

As to this clonotype: A read error may explain this, as a much larger clone is one base away. The chain recombines TRBV2 with TRBJ2-7; 7 bases match TRBD1. This CDR3 spans 12 amino acids. Germline V gene data show CDR1 as SNHLY and CDR2 as FYNNEI. CDR3 nucleotides: TGTGCCAGTTTCGACAGGGCTGACGAGCAGAACTTC. As protein: CASFDRADEQNF.

This clonotype appeared many times. The chain is built from TRBV5-1 and TRBJ1-1; TRBD1 aligns across 8 bases. Germline loops: CDR1 SGHRS, CDR2 YFSETQ. The CDR3 extends over 14 amino acids. V trimming: 5 bases; J trimming: 4 bases; junction bases outside the gene matches: 7. The CDR3 sequence: CASSETGGGTEAFF. The CDR3 DNA is TGCGCCAGCAGTGAAACAGGGGGTGGCACTGAAGCTTTCTTT.

This clonotype was counted ten times or more. The chain couples TRBV7-9 to TRBJ2-7; D is unclear. This CDR3 is built from 13 residues. V was clipped by 5 bases and J by 1 base, with 9 bases between them. CDR1 is SEHNR and CDR2 is FQNEAQ in the germline V gene (reference sequence). Here the CDR3 reads CASSHSGSYEQYF. The CDR3 DNA reads as TGTGCCAGCAGCCACTCGGGTTCCTACGAGCAGTACTTC.

This clonotype was recorded at least ten times. This chain links TRBV7-9 with TRBJ1-2, with TRBD1 matching over 8 bases. Losses at the gene ends were 5 bases for V and 7 bases for J; bases not matched to a gene: 6. This CDR3 has 13 residues. CDR1 is SEHNR, CDR2 FQNEAQ, per germline (reference sequence). CDR3 in DNA: TGTGCCAGCAGCCCACAAGACAGGGGTGGCTACACCTTC. Translating gives CASSPQDRGGYTF.

This clonotype was detected many times. This chain links TRBV11-2 with TRBJ2-7; tentatively, D is TRBD1 or TRBD2 (5 bases each). This CDR3 contains 16 residues. Germline CDR1 reads SGHAT; CDR2 reads FQNNGV. The germline V and J ends were trimmed by 3 bases and 0 bases, with 15 bases remaining between them. The CDR3 protein is CASSFGRQSTSYEQYF. The CDR3 coding sequence is TGTGCCAGCAGCTTTGGGAGACAGTCCACCTCCTACGAGCAGTACTTC.

In this sample, this clonotype turned up many times. The chain links TRBV29-1 to TRBJ2-1; 12 bases map to TRBD2. V shed 7 bases, J shed 12 bases, and the junction held 13 bases outside the gene matches. The CDR3 spans 14 residues. Germline V gene lookup returns CDR1 SQVTM and CDR2 ANQGSEA. CDR3 sequence reads: CSALTSGGPKRQFF. The CDR3 DNA is TGCAGCGCCCTGACTAGCGGGGGACCCAAAAGGCAGTTCTTC.

This clonotype was seen many times. The V call is TRBV9, the J call TRBJ2-2, with 7 bases fitting TRBD2. This CDR3 has 17 residues. Germline assignment: CDR1 SGDLS and CDR2 YYNGEE. Trimming at V came to 4 bases and at J to 2 bases, leaving 11 bases not matched to a gene. In DNA form, the CDR3 reads TGTGCCAGCAGCCCGAGGTGGGAGGGGAGAAACACCGGGGAGCTGTTTTTT. Encoded protein: CASSPRWEGRNTGELFF.

This clonotype was seen repeatedly, ten times or more. V gene TRBV12-3 or TRBV12-4 combines with J gene TRBJ1-2, with D possibly TRBD1 on 6 matching bases. The V end lost 6 bases, the J end lost 5 bases, and 22 bases lay between the germline ends. This CDR3 region has 16 residues. CDR3 sequence: CASSSPLQGVEYGYTF. CDR3 DNA sequence: TGTGCCAGCAGCTCTCCTTTACAGGGAGTGGAGTATGGCTACACCTTC.

The J gene is TRBJ2-1, the V gene TRBV18, with 10 bases aligning to TRBD2. CDR3 length: 15 residues. V lost 8 bases to trimming and J lost 2 bases; unmatched junction nucleotides: 6. Per germline, CDR1 KGHSH and CDR2 LQKENI. The CDR3 here is CASTLLAGTYNEQFF. DNA for the CDR3: TGTGCCAGCACCTTACTAGCGGGGACCTACAATGAGCAGTTCTTC.

This clonotype was counted between two and nine times. This chain links TRBV18 with TRBJ1-1; a possible D gene is TRBD1 (5 bases). CDR3 length equals 17 residues. V was shortened by 4 bases and J by 0 bases, with 18 bases between the two germline ends. CDR1 and CDR2 from the germline V gene are KGHSH and LQKENI. CDR3 sequence: CASSLLGGRGVNTEAFF. Here the CDR3 DNA reads TGTGCCAGCTCACTACTAGGTGGTCGGGGGGTGAACACTGAAGCTTTCTTT.